This T cell receptor (beta chain) was recovered during a study of tumor and adjacent non-tumor tissue in lung cancer (dated by TCRdb to 2016 to 2019). About the full investigation: The cohort included more than nine adenocarcinoma, 2 squamous cell carcinoma and 1 small cell lung cancer patients. Bulk TCRbeta repertoires were compared between lung tumor tissue and matched distant non-tumor lung tissue obtained from more than 12 lung cancer patients. Among the approximately 15 patients, ages ranged from roughly 30 to 76 years, 10 were men and 5 were women, and disease was TNM stage I to III. TCRbeta CDR3 sequencing was performed on a few dozen paired specimens, with one tumor sample and one normal lung sample collected per patient. Sequencing produced more than 100,000,000 productive TCRbeta reads in total, an average of approximately 4 million reads per sample.

Sequences DFQATT (CDR1) and SNEGSKA (CDR2) are obtained from the germline V gene (reference sequence). Cut back by 0 bases and 3 bases, the V and J ends lie 12 bases apart. The CDR3, cysteine through phenylalanine, is 15 amino acids long. The retained sequence is limited to the CDR3, 45 bases, with the frame set at the first base. The library came from multiplex PCR. These reads were obtained on an Illumina HiSeq 2500. TCRbeta libraries were constructed through three rounds of nested PCR with primers (Table S4) according to protocols adapted from ARM-PCR. Before sequencing, PCR products of 200-500 bp were cut from the gel and purified using the QIAquick gel extraction kit. As for the original processing: Trimmomatic was used to clean the reads, FLASH merged the cleaned reads into complete CDR3 sequences, and MiTCR assigned the sequences to V(D)J germline segments. Clonal diversity was computed as the inverse Simpson's index with VDJtools. A read counted as productive if the sequence was in-frame and lacked a premature stop codon. The public reads were run again by TCRdb, first through fastp at Q25 and then through MiXCR, and only productive beta chains were kept. One record per CDR3 amino acid sequence lists the most common genes and DNA. Here the V and J calls rest on TCRdb's processing, not on the authors' analysis. In this sample the table shows 78,000 or so distinct CDR3 sequences, around 80% of which occur a single time. The top ten hold about an eighth of the sample.

The study at large found these results: Neither the sequencing platform nor unique molecular identifiers are mentioned in the methods. Because peripheral blood was not sequenced, blood TCRbeta repertoires in the lung cancer patients of the study were not examined. With only roughly 15 patients in the cohort, the authors noted that larger samples and more detailed clinical data are needed. In normal lung, the top 100 clones accounted for a significantly larger cumulative share of the repertoire than in tumor tissue. Tumor tissue showed significantly greater TCR diversity (inverse Simpson) than normal lung tissue (around 450 vs 150, P = 0.0075, Mann-Whitney U test). TCR diversity was significantly higher in younger patients, and greater tumor TCR diversity was associated with shorter overall survival and shorter disease-free survival.

For this clonotype: This clone's antigen is unknown. No base-level quality is on record; no much larger clone is a single base apart.

RNA was isolated from bulk, unsorted tissue, and RNA quality was assessed with a NanoDrop ND-1000 and an Agilent 2100. All donors had newly diagnosed lung cancer, had not received prior chemotherapy, and were admitted for thoracic surgery in China between August and November 2014. Patients who had received previous radiotherapy or chemotherapy, or who had another concurrent cancer, were excluded from the study. Surgical tissue pieces of about 1-2.3 cm3 were preserved in RNAlater solution and were kept at -80 degrees C until use. The source of this sequence is a woman in her forties or fifties with non-small cell lung cancer. Sequenced: lung tumor tissue. The rearrangement joined TRBV20-1 to TRBJ2-1; the D gene assignment is ambiguous. The nucleotide sequence reads as follows: TGCAGTGCTAGAGATATGGGTTATAGCTACAATGAGCAGTTCTTC. This yields the protein CSARDMGYSYNEQFF.